This T cell receptor (beta chain) comes out of a study of T cells after yellow fever vaccination (dated by TCRdb to 2018 to 2020). A note on the overall study: Libraries from fractions with low cell numbers were prepared with the SMART-Seq v4 Ultra Low Input RNA kit. Blood samples were taken at several timepoints before and after primary and secondary immunization, and bulk PBMC replicates and cell subsets were isolated. To follow T-cell clones before and after both primary and booster YFV17D yellow fever vaccination, bulk TCR alpha and beta repertoires underwent longitudinal sequencing. Two healthy male donors, one aged 18 to 29 and one aged 30 to 39 years, were included in the cohort. Study-level results and caveats: Only two donors were included in the study, so the extent to which the findings can be generalized is limited. The secondary T-cell response was found to be weaker but faster than the primary response, with a peak reached on day 5 rather than on day 15. A small fraction of clonotypes showed up in both the CD4 and CD8 compartments, probably as a result of convergent recombination. Most clones expanded after primary vaccination (96% of CD4 and around 89% of CD8) were re-detected after the booster, suggesting that broad memory maintenance occurred. FACS-sorted repertoires could contain abundant contaminating clonotypes from the bulk population, so computational filtering was required.

Based on the germline V gene (reference sequence), the CDR1 and CDR2 sequences are SEHNR and FQNEAQ. CDR3 length: 19 amino acids, cysteine to phenylalanine. Only CDR3 DNA is held: 57 bases, read in frame from base 1. A distance of 16 bases separates the germline ends of V and J, which lose 1 base and 0 bases respectively. Sequencing used an Illumina NovaSeq 6000. TCR cDNA was synthesized by 5'RACE template switching, through which a universal primer site and unique molecular identifiers were introduced. cDNA synthesis was primed from both the TCR alpha and TCR beta constant segments. Libraries were amplified in two PCR steps, with sample barcodes and sequencing adapters added in the second step. Sequencing of the libraries was done on either Illumina HiSeq 2500 (2x100 bp) or NovaSeq (2x150 bp). The authors processed their data as follows. MIGEC handled demultiplexing of reads and collapsing into UMI consensus sequences, while MiXCR performed V(D)J alignment. Clonotypes responding to the vaccine were identified with edgeR on replicate PBMC samples, with the criteria of FDR below 0.01 and a log2 fold change above 5 up to day 15. CD4 or CD8 identity was assigned to each bulk clonotype according to whether the clonotype was present at higher abundance in the sequenced CD4 repertoire or the sequenced CD8 repertoire. TCRdb applied fastp at Q25 and MiXCR to the public reads, then kept only in-frame beta chains. Duplicate CDR3 protein sequences are folded into a single record with the most common DNA and genes. The V and J calls were not made by the authors but by TCRdb's processing. The sample records 230,000 or so distinct CDR3 sequences, approximately 3.8% of which are singletons. The top ten hold under 20% of the sample.

The treatment or condition tag for this specimen amounts to: live attenuated yellow fever vaccine strain. At each blood-draw timepoint, two biological replicates of bulk PBMCs were collected. A standard Ficoll-Paque protocol was used to isolate PBMCs from peripheral blood. TriZol was used to extract RNA from bulk PBMCs, CD4 and CD8 fractions, and dextramer-positive and dextramer-negative fractions. This clonotype was picked up many times. The antigen it recognizes is unknown. No much larger clonotype is one base removed from it; base qualities were not supplied. The V gene is TRBV7-9 and the J gene is TRBJ1-6; the D gene remains uncertain. The sequence was collected from a man aged 18-30 years who received the YFV17D yellow fever vaccine. Sequenced here: PBMCs, sampled 15 days after the yellow fever booster vaccination. In nucleotide form, the sequence is TGTGCCAGCAGCTTAGTGGTGGCAGGAAGGAGCTCCTATAATTCACCCCTCCACTTT. This yields the protein CASSLVVAGRSSYNSPLHF.